Listed here is a single T cell receptor beta chain. This clonotype showed up many times. What antigen it recognizes has not been identified. Within one base of it there is no much larger clone, and no base qualities were kept. This sample stems from a study of regulatory T cells in long-lasting Graves disease (dated by TCRdb to the early 2020s). In the study overall: Persistent Graves' disease was defined as antithyroid drug treatment for over 5 years with persistently positive TSH receptor autoantibodies. A total of around 35 samples were covered by TCR sequencing, comprising approximately 13 persistent and around 20 newly diagnosed Graves' disease patients. Persistent Graves' disease patients in the clinical cohort had taken antithyroid drugs for about 10.3 years on average. This study used TCR sequencing and RNA sequencing of peripheral blood to compare persistent Graves' disease patients against newly diagnosed Graves' disease patients. The study took place in China and was registered as a clinical trial.

The library was generated by multiplex PCR. Instrument used: Illumina HiSeq 4000. TCR beta libraries were built with iRepertoire HTBI primers and Arm-PCR amplification of CDR3 regions. Before sequencing, the PCR products underwent gel purification. As for how the authors treated the data: Gene usage analysis of CDR3 amino acid clonotypes relied on the roughly 58 TRBV and 14 TRBJ segments identified across samples. COPE and FqMerger were used to merge filtered high-quality paired reads into contigs. BLAST was used to align contigs to IMGT TRBV, TRBD and TRBJ reference genes, and CDR3 was defined according to IMGT. Highly expanded clones were defined as clonotypes with a frequency above 0.1%. Shannon entropy was used to measure repertoire diversity, and the Gini coefficient was used to measure V-J evenness. Clonotypes shared by more than one individual were considered public. TCRdb trimmed the raw reads at Q25, called clones with MiXCR and kept productive beta chains. Duplicate CDR3 protein sequences are folded into a single record with the most common DNA and genes. The V and J calls reflect TCRdb's pipeline rather than the authors' work. The sample table contains around 400,000 distinct CDR3 sequences; only one count was recorded for about a quarter of them. Clones ranked in the top ten supply about a quarter of the sample.

The sample's time point label, decoded: persistent/refractory GD, antithyroid drugs over 5 years with positive TRAb. For both TCR sequencing and RNA sequencing, RNA was extracted from PBMCs using TRIzol. Graves' disease was diagnosed according to American Thyroid Association guidelines. The patients came from an endocrinology department in Xi'an, China. Each patient gave roughly 10 milliliters of peripheral blood, collected in an EDTA anticoagulant tube. Ficoll Paque Plus density gradient separation was used to isolate PBMCs, and no further T cell sorting was done. An Agilent 2100 Bioanalyzer and agarose gel were used to assess RNA quality, and a NanoDrop 2000 was used to measure RNA concentration. General conclusions and limits of the study: Only peripheral blood was studied, because thyroid tissue, the primary lesion, was inaccessible. Patients with persistent disease shared more public clonotypes (around 3,000) than newly diagnosed patients did (around 930). Sequencing and analysis were restricted to the TCR beta chain. The authors acknowledged the small sample size as a limitation that may reduce accuracy. Compared with newly diagnosed patients, patients with persistent Graves' disease had lower TCR Shannon entropy and fewer highly expanded clones, which suggests clonal expansion.

The receptor was derived from a female donor with Graves disease. The source material was peripheral blood mononuclear cells (PBMCs), sampled when the disease was refractory, from a patient treated with antithyroid drugs.

The DNA reads as follows: TGTGCCAGCAGTAAAAGACAGGGGGTAAGGAACACTGAAGCTTTCTTT. Its protein reads: CASSKRQGVRNTEAFF. The sequence is built from TRBV28 and TRBJ1-1, and TRBD1 matches 9 of the central bases. From the germline V gene, CDR1 is MDHEN and CDR2 is SYDVKM. The CDR3 measures 16 amino acids from cysteine to phenylalanine. Only the CDR3 region is kept as DNA, spanning 48 bases read in frame from base 1. Germline trimming amounts to 5 bases on V and 1 base on J, with 8 as the count of junction bases outside the gene matches.